This is a list of T cell receptor beta chains from one sample in a study of T cells in Graves' hyperthyroidism and ophthalmopathy. TCRdb re-called the multiplex PCR reads with MiXCR, one entry per CDR3 protein. The repertoire holds around 600,000 distinct CDR3 sequences, with approximately 15% as singletons. Material for sequencing was blood. These receptors were obtained from a woman aged 25 to 45 with Graves' hyperthyroidism. The CDR3 runs from the conserved cysteine through the conserved F or W. The D gene is left open where the match is weak. Clone sizes are given selectively: once, few, many, or a class where the clone is expanded.

size: many
V: TRBV2
D: .
J: TRBJ2-7
CDR3: CASMAVHSYEQYF
DNA: TGTGCCAGCATGGCGGTCCACTCCTACGAGCAGTACTTC

size: few
V: TRBV27
D: TRBD2
J: TRBJ2-7
CDR3: CASSGGGVYEQYF
DNA: TGTGCCAGCAGCGGGGGGGGTGTATACGAGCAGTACTTC

size: .
V: TRBV7-2
D: .
J: TRBJ1-1
CDR3: CASSQVGKGGDTEAFF
DNA: TGCGCCAGCAGCCAAGTTGGAAAGGGGGGGGACACTGAAGCTTTCTTT

size: many
V: TRBV27
D: .
J: TRBJ2-3
CDR3: CASSTSRGLSSAPDTQYF
DNA: TGTGCCAGCAGTACCTCTCGCGGACTTAGTTCCGCACCAGATACGCAGTATTTT

size: many
V: TRBV7-3
D: .
J: TRBJ2-1
CDR3: CASSSTWGVEQFF
DNA: TGTGCCAGCAGCTCCACCTGGGGGGTTGAGCAGTTCTTC

size: .
V: TRBV4-3
D: .
J: TRBJ2-3
CDR3: CASSQDIGTDTQYF
DNA: TGCGCCAGCAGCCAAGATATAGGGACAGATACGCAGTATTTT

size: many
V: TRBV7-2
D: TRBD2
J: TRBJ2-7
CDR3: CASRDIGASGREVAYEQYF
DNA: TGTGCCAGCAGAGATATAGGGGCTAGCGGGAGAGAAGTCGCATACGAGCAGTACTTC

size: many
V: TRBV11-2
D: .
J: TRBJ2-7
CDR3: CASSFGGRNSYEQYF
DNA: TGTGCCAGCAGCTTCGGGGGAAGGAATTCCTACGAGCAGTACTTC

size: .
V: TRBV10-3
D: .
J: TRBJ2-3
CDR3: CAIPPTGNRPLPDTQYF
DNA: TGTGCCATCCCCCCGACGGGGAATCGCCCACTCCCAGATACGCAGTATTTT

size: few
V: TRBV4-2
D: .
J: TRBJ2-7
CDR3: CASSSYPGTQDEQYF
DNA: TGTGCCAGCAGCTCATACCCCGGGACCCAGGACGAGCAGTACTTC

size: .
V: TRBV7-3
D: .
J: TRBJ2-3
CDR3: CASSSAGTHVDTQYF
DNA: TGTGCCAGCAGCTCGGCCGGAACGCACGTGGATACGCAGTATTTT

size: .
V: TRBV20-1
D: .
J: TRBJ2-1
CDR3: CSARTGYSYNEKFF
DNA: TGCAGTGCTAGAACTGGATACTCCTACAATGAGAAGTTCTTC

size: .
V: TRBV14
D: .
J: TRBJ2-7
CDR3: CASSPRVRTYEQYF
DNA: TGTGCCAGCAGCCCCAGGGTGAGGACCTACGAGCAGTACTTC

size: once
V: TRBV13
D: TRBD1
J: TRBJ2-3
CDR3: CASSLEGAPRTDTQYF
DNA: TGTGCCAGCAGCTTAGAGGGGGCCCCCCGCACAGATACGCAGTATTTT

size: few
V: TRBV29-1
D: .
J: TRBJ2-7
CDR3: CSVGLESPKDEQYF
DNA: TGCAGCGTTGGTTTGGAGTCCCCTAAAGACGAGCAGTACTTC

size: .
V: TRBV11-2
D: .
J: TRBJ1-1
CDR3: CASSLQGQGRTEAFF
DNA: TGTGCCAGCAGCTTACAGGGTCAGGGAAGGACTGAAGCTTTCTTT

size: .
V: TRBV6-1
D: .
J: TRBJ2-5
CDR3: CASSENQQRETQYF
DNA: TGTGCCAGCAGTGAAAACCAACAGAGGGAGACCCAGTACTTC

size: few
V: TRBV5-1
D: TRBD2
J: TRBJ2-2
CDR3: CASSNPSGVNTGELFF
DNA: TGCGCCAGCAGCAATCCTAGCGGGGTAAACACCGGGGAGCTGTTTTTT

size: many
V: TRBV30
D: TRBD1
J: TRBJ1-2
CDR3: CAWRTYRQGAAYGYTF
DNA: TGTGCCTGGAGGACTTATCGACAGGGGGCGGCCTATGGCTACACCTTC

size: .
V: TRBV24-1
D: .
J: TRBJ2-6
CDR3: CATSDPQDKANVLTF
DNA: TGTGCCACCAGTGATCCCCAGGATAAAGCCAACGTCCTGACTTTC

size: .
V: TRBV5-5
D: TRBD1
J: TRBJ2-3
CDR3: CASSMDRILQYF
DNA: TGTGCCAGCAGCATGGACAGGATTTTGCAGTATTTT

size: many
V: TRBV30
D: TRBD2
J: TRBJ2-1
CDR3: CAWSAGTGGPYNEQFF
DNA: TGTGCCTGGAGTGCCGGGACGGGAGGACCCTACAATGAGCAGTTCTTC

size: few
V: TRBV6-1
D: .
J: TRBJ2-7
CDR3: CASSDIRPYEQYF
DNA: TGTGCCAGCAGTGACATCAGACCCTACGAGCAGTACTTC

size: .
V: TRBV20-1
D: .
J: TRBJ1-1
CDR3: CSARDGRNTEAFF
DNA: TGCAGTGCTAGAGATGGACGGAACACTGAAGCTTTCTTT

size: few
V: TRBV9
D: .
J: TRBJ2-5
CDR3: CASSVSRGETQYF
DNA: TGTGCCAGCAGCGTATCCAGGGGTGAGACCCAGTACTTC

size: .
V: TRBV6-1
D: TRBD1
J: TRBJ2-7
CDR3: CASTRGQNYEQYF
DNA: TGTGCCAGCACAAGGGGACAGAATTACGAGCAGTACTTC